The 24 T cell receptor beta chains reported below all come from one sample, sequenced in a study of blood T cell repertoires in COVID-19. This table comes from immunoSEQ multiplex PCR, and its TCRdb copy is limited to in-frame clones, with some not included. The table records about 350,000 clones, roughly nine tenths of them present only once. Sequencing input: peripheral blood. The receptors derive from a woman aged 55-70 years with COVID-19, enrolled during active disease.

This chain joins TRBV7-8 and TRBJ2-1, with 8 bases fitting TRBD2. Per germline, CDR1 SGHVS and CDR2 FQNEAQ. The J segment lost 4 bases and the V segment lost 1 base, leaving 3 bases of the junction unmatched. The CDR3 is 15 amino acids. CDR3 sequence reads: CASSLVAGLYNEQFF. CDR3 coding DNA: TGTGCCAGCAGCTTAGTAGCGGGGTTGTACAATGAGCAGTTCTTC.

CDR3 amino acids: CASSIGTPDYEQYF. The CDR3 DNA is TGTGCCAGTAGTATTGGGACTCCTGATTACGAGCAGTACTTC. This rearrangement joins TRBV19 to TRBJ2-7; D might be TRBD2 (6 bases). CDR1 LNHDA and CDR2 SQIVND come from the germline V gene (reference sequence). This CDR3 contains 14 residues. Trimming took off 3 bases at V and 4 bases at J, with 13 bases between the two ends.

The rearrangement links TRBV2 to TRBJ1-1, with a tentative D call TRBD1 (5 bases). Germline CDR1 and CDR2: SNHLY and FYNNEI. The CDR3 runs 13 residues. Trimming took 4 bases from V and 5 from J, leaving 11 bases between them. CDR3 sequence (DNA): TGTGCCAGCAGTGCCGCAGGGATGACTGAAGCTTTCTTT. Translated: CASSAAGMTEAFF.

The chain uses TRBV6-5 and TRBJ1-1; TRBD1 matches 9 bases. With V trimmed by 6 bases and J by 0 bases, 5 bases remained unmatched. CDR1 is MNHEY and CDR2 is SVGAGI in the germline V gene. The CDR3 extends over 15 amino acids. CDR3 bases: TGTGCCAGCAGCGACAGGGGGTTGATGAACACTGAAGCTTTCTTT. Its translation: CASSDRGLMNTEAFF.

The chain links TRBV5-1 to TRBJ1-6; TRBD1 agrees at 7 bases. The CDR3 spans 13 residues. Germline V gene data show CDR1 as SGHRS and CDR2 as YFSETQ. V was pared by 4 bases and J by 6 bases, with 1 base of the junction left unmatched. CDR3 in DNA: TGCGCCAGCAGCCGGGACAGTAATTCACCCCTCCACTTT. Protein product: CASSRDSNSPLHF.

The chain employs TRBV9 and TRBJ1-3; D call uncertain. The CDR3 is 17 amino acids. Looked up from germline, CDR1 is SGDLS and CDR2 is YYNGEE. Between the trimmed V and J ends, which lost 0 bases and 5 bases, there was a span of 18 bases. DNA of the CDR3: TGTGCCAGCAGCGTAGGCTCCGTTGGAGGACGCAGAAACACCATATATTTT. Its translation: CASSVGSVGGRRNTIYF.

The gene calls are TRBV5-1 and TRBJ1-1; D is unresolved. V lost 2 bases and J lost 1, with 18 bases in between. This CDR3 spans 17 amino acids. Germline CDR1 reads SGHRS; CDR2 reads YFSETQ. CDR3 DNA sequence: TGCGCCAGCAGCTTCACGGCTATGGGAGGGTGGAACACTGAAGCTTTCTTT. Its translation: CASSFTAMGGWNTEAFF.

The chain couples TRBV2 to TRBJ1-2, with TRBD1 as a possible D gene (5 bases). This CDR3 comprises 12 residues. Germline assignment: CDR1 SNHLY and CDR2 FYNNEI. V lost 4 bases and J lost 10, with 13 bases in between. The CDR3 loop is CASSGSGADYTF. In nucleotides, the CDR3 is TGTGCCAGCAGTGGCTCTGGGGCGGACTACACCTTC.

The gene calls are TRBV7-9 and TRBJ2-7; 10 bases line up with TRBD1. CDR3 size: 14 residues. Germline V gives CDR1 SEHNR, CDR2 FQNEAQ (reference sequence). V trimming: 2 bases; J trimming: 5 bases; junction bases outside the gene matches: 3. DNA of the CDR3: TGTGCCAGCAGCTTATGGGACAGGGGCCACGAGCAGTACTTC. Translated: CASSLWDRGHEQYF.

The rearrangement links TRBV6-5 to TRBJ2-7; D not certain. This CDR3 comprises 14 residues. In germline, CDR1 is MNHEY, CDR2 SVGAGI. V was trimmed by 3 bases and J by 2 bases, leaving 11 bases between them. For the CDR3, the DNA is TGTGCCAGCAGTTATAATAGCCAGACCTACGAGCAGTACTTC. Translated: CASSYNSQTYEQYF.

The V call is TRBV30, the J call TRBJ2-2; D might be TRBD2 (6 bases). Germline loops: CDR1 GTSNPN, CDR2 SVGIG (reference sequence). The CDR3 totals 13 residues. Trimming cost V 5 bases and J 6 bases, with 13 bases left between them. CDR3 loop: CAWAGLGAGELFF. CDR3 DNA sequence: TGTGCCTGGGCGGGACTTGGGGCCGGGGAGCTGTTTTTT.

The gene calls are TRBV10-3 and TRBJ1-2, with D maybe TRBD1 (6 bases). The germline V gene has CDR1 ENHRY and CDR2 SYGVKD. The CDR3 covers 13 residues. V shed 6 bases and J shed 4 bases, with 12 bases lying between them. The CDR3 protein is CAISPDSSYGYTF. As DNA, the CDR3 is TGTGCCATCAGCCCGGACAGCTCCTATGGCTACACCTTC.

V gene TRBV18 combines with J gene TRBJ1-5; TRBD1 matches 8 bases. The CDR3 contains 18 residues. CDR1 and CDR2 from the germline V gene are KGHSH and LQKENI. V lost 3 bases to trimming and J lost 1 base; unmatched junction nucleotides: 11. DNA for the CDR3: TGTGCCAGCTCACCGCAGGGTTGGACAGGGCTGAGCAATCAGCCCCAGCATTTT. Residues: CASSPQGWTGLSNQPQHF.

The DNA of the CDR3 is TGTGCAAGTCGCTTAGGTAGTGAGGAGGGAAAAAGAACCGGGGAGCTGTTTTTT. Its protein product is CASRLGSEEGKRTGELFF. V and J are TRBV12-2 and TRBJ2-2; the table's TRBD2 call for D was not verified on the DNA. TRBV12-2 is labeled a pseudogene. This CDR3 comprises 18 residues.

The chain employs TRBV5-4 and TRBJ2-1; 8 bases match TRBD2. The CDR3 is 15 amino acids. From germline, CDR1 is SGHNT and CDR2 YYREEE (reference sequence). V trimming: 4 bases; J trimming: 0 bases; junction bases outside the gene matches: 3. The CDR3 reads CASSVSGGSYNEQFF. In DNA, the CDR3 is TGTGCCAGCAGCGTAAGCGGGGGCTCCTACAATGAGCAGTTCTTC.

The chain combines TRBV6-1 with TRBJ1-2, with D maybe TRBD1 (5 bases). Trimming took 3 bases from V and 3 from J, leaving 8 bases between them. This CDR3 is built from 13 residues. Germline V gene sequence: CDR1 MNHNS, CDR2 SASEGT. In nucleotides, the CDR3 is TGTGCCAGCAGTGAGGGGGGGTACTATGGCTACACCTTC. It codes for CASSEGGYYGYTF.

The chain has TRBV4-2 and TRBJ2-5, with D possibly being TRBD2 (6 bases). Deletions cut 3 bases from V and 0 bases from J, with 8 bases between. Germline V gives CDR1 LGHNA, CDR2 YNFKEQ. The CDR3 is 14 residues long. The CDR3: CASSHGGNQETQYF. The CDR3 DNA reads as TGTGCCAGCAGCCATGGGGGGAACCAAGAGACCCAGTACTTC.

The CDR3 sequence is CASSSGRGFMNTEAFF. DNA for the CDR3: TGTGCCAGTAGTTCAGGCAGGGGCTTTATGAACACTGAAGCTTTCTTT. This rearrangement joins TRBV19 to TRBJ1-1; a weak D match, TRBD1 (6 bases). Trimming stripped 5 bases from V and 0 bases from J, with 16 bases between. Germline V gene sequence: CDR1 LNHDA, CDR2 SQIVND (reference sequence). This CDR3 has 16 residues.

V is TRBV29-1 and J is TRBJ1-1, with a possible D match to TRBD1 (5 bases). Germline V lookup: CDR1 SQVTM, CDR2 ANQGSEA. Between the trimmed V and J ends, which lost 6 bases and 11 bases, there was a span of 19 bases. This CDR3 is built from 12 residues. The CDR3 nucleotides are TGCAGCGTCCGAAGAGCGGGGGAGACGGCTTTCTTT. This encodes CSVRRAGETAFF.

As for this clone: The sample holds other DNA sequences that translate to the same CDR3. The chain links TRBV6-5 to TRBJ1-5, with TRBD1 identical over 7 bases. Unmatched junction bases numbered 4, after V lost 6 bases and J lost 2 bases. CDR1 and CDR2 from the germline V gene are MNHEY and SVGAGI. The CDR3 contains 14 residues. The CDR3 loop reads CASRPDRGNQPQHF. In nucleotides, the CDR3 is TGTGCCAGCAGACCCGACAGGGGCAATCAGCCCCAGCATTTT.

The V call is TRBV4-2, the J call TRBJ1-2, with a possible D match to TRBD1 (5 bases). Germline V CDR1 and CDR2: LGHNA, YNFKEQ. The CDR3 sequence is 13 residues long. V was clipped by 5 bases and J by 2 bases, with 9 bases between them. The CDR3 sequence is CASSSDSNYGYTF. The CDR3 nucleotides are TGTGCCAGCAGCAGTGACAGCAACTATGGCTACACCTTC.

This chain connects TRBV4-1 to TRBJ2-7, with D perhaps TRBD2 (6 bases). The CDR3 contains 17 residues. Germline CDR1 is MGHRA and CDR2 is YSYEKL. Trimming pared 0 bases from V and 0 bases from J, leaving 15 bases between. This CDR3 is CASSQDRRSGPSYEQYF. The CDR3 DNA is TGCGCCAGCAGCCAAGATCGAAGGAGCGGGCCCTCCTACGAGCAGTACTTC.

This chain's CDR3 is CASREMNTEAFF. CDR3 DNA: TGTGCCAGCAGAGAGATGAACACTGAAGCTTTCTTT. The chain carries TRBV28 and TRBJ1-1, with unresolved D. The length of the CDR3 is 12 residues. The V end lost 6 bases, the J end lost 0 bases, and 5 bases lay between the germline ends. From germline, CDR1 is MDHEN and CDR2 SYDVKM.

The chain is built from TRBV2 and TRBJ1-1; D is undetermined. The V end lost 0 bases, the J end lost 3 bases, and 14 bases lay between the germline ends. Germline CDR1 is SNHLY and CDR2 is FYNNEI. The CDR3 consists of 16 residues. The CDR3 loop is CASSEALLGSDTEAFF. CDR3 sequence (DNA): TGTGCCAGCAGTGAAGCGCTTCTAGGCTCCGACACTGAAGCTTTCTTT.